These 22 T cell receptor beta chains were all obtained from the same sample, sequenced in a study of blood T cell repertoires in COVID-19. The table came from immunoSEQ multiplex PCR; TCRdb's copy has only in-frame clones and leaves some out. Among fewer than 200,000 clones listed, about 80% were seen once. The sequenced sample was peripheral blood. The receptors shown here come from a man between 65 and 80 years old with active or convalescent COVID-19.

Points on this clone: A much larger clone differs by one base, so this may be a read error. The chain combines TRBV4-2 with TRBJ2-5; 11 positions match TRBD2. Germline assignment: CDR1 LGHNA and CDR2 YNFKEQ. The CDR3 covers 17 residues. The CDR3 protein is CTSSQGPSGRLEETQYF. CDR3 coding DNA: TGTACCAGCAGCCAAGGTCCTAGCGGGAGGTTGGAAGAGACCCAGTACTTC.

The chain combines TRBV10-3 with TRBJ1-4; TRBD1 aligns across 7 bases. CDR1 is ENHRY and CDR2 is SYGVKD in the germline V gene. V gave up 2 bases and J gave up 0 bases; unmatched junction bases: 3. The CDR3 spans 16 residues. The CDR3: CAISEVQGATNEKLFF. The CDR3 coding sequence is TGTGCCATCAGTGAGGTCCAGGGGGCAACTAATGAAAAACTGTTTTTT.

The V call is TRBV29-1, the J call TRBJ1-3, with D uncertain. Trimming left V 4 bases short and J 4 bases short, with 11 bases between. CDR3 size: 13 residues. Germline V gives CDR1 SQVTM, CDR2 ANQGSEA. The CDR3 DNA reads TGCAGCGTTGGAGGTAGGAGCGGAAACACCATATATTTT. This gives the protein CSVGGRSGNTIYF. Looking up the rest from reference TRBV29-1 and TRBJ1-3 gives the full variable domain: SAVISQKPSRDICQRGTSLTIQCQVDSQVTMMFWYRQQPGQSLTLIATANQGSEATYESGFVIDKFPISRPNLTFSTLTVSNMSPEDSSIYLCSVGGRSGNTIYFGEGSWLTVV.

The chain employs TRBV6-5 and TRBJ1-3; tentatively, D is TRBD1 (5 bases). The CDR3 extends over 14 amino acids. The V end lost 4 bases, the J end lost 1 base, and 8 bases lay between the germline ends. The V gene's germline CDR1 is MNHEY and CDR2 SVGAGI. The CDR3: CASSLPGSGNTIYF. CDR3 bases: TGTGCCAGCAGTTTACCAGGGTCTGGAAACACCATATATTTT.

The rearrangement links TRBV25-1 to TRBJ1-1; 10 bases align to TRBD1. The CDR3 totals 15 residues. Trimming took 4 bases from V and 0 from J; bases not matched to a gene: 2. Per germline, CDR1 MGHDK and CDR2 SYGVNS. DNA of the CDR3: TGTGCCAGCAGTGGAGGGACAGGGGTGAACACTGAAGCTTTCTTT. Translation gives CASSGGTGVNTEAFF.

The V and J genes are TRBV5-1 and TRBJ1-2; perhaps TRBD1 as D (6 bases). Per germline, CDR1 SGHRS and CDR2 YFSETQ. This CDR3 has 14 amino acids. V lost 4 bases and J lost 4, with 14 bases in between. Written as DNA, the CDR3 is TGCGCCAGCAGCAAAGGGGGATTCCTCTATGGCTACACCTTC. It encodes CASSKGGFLYGYTF.

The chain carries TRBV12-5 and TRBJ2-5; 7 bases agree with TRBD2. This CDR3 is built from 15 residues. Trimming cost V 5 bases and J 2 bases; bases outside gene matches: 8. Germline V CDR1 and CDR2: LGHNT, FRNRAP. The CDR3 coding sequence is TGTGCTAGTGGTCCCCCCTCGGGGGGTCAAGAGACCCAGTACTTC. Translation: CASGPPSGGQETQYF.

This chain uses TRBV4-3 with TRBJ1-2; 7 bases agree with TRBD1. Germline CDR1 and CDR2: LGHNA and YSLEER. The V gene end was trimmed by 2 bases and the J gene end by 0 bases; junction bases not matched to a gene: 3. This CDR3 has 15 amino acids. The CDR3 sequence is CASSQSGGTNYGYTF. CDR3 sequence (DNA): TGCGCCAGCAGCCAATCAGGGGGAACTAACTATGGCTACACCTTC.

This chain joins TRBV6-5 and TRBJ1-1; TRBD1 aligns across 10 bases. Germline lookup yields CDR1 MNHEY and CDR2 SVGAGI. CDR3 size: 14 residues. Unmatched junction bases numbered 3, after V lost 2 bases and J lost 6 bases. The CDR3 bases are TGTGCCAGCAGTTACGAGACAGGGGGCTCTGAAGCTTTCTTT. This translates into CASSYETGGSEAFF.

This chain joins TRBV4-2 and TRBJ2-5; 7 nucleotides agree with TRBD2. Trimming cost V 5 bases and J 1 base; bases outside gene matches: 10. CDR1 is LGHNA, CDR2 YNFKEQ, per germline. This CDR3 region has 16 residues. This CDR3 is CASSAFPGTTQETQYF. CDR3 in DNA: TGTGCCAGCAGCGCCTTCCCCGGGACTACCCAAGAGACCCAGTACTTC.

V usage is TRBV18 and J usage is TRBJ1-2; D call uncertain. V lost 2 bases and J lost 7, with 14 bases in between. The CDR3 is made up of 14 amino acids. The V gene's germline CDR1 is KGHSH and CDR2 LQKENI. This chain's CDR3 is CASSPTGSMPGYTF. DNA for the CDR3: TGTGCCAGCTCACCAACCGGGTCTATGCCTGGCTACACCTTC.

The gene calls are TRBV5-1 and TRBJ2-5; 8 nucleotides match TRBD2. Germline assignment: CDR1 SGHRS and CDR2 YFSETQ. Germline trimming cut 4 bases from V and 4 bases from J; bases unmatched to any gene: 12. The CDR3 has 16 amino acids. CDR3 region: CASSRESGLAGETQYF. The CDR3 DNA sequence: TGCGCCAGCAGCCGGGAAAGCGGACTAGCAGGAGAGACCCAGTACTTC.

The CDR3 nucleotides read TGTGCCAGCAGCCCCTGGTTGCCGGGTGACACTGAAGCTTTCTTT. Protein: CASSPWLPGDTEAFF. The chain recombines TRBV14 with TRBJ1-1; no definite D call. The CDR3 totals 15 residues. The V and J ends lost 4 bases and 3 bases respectively, with 15 bases between them. Per germline, CDR1 SGHDN and CDR2 FVKESK.

In DNA, the CDR3 is TGTGCCAGCAGTTTGGCGTGGCGGGGGTACCAAGAGACCCAGTACTTC. Encoded protein: CASSLAWRGYQETQYF. The chain is built from TRBV27 and TRBJ2-5, with 7 positions matching TRBD2. The CDR3 loop spans 16 amino acids. Looked up from germline, CDR1 is MNHEY and CDR2 is SMNVEV (reference sequence). V shed 3 bases and J 0 bases; nucleotides not matched to a gene: 7.

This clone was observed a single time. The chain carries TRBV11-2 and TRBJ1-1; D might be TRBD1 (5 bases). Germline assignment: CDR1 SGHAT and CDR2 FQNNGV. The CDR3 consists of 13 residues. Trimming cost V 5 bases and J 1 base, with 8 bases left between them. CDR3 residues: CASSGDRNTEAFF. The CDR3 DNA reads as TGTGCCAGCAGCGGAGACAGGAACACTGAAGCTTTCTTT.

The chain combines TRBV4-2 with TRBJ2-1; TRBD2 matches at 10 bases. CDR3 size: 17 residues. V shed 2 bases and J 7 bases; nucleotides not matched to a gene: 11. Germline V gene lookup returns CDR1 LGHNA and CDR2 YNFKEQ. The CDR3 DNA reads TGTGCCAGCAGCCAACTGTCAACTAGCGGGGTAGGAAATGAGCAGTTCTTC. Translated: CASSQLSTSGVGNEQFF.

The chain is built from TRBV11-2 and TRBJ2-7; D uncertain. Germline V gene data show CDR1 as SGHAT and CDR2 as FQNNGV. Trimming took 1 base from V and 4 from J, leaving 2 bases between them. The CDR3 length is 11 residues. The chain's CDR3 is CASSLAYEQYF. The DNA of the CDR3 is TGTGCCAGCAGCTTAGCATACGAGCAGTACTTC.

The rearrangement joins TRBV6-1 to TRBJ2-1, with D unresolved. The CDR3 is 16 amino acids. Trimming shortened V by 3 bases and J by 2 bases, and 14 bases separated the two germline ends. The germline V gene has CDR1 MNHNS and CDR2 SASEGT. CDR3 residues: CASSESPGLTYNEQFF. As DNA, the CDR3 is TGTGCCAGCAGTGAGTCACCGGGTCTAACCTACAATGAGCAGTTCTTC.

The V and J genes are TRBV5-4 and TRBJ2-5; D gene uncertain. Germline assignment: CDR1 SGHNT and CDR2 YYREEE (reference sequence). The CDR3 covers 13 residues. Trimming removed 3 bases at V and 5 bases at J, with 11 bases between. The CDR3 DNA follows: TGTGCCAGCAGCTCAGATATTGTGGAGACCCAGTACTTC. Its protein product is CASSSDIVETQYF.

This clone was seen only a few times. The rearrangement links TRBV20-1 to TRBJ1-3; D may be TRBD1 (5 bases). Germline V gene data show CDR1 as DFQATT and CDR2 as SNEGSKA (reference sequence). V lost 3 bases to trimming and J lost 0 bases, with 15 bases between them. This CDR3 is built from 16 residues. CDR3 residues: CSASTSGLPSGNTIYF. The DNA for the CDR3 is TGCAGTGCTAGTACTTCGGGACTACCCTCTGGAAACACCATATATTTT.

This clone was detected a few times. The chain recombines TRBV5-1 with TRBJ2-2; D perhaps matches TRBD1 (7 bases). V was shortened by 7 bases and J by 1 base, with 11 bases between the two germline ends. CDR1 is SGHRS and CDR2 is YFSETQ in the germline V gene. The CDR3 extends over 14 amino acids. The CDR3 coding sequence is TGCGCCAGCTGGAGGGACAGGAACACCGGGGAGCTGTTTTTT. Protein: CASWRDRNTGELFF.

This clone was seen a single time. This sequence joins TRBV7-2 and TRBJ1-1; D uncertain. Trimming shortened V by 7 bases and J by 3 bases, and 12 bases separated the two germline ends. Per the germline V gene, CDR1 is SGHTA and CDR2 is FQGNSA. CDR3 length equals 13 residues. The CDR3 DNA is TGTGCCAGCACAGGTACCGTCTACACTGAAGCTTTCTTT. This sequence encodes CASTGTVYTEAFF.